Listed below are T cell receptor beta chains from one sample, sequenced in a study of post-analysis software for immune sequencing data. TCRdb re-called the PCR reads through MiXCR, storing one row per CDR3 protein. The sample comprises about 770,000 distinct CDR3 sequences, 46% of which are singletons, and roughly 4.4% rests with the top ten. Material for sequencing was blood. Receptors originate from a girl under 18 with multiple sclerosis. Each CDR3 is given with its conserved first and last residue. The D gene is left open where the match is weak. The size of a clone is reported for some rows only, either as once, few or many, or as a class for expanded clones.

J gene | V gene | clone size | D gene | CDR3 protein | CDR3 DNA
TRBJ2-5 | TRBV19 | - | TRBD2 | CASRASGQETQYF | TGTGCCAGTAGGGCTAGCGGGCAAGAGACCCAGTACTTC
TRBJ1-6 | TRBV2 | - | - | CASSGAPGEPSWNSPLHF | TGTGCCAGCAGTGGGGCTCCCGGGGAGCCGTCTTGGAATTCACCCCTCCACTTT
TRBJ1-2 | TRBV27 | once | - | CASRGEPNYGYTF | TGTGCCAGCAGAGGAGAACCTAACTATGGCTACACCTTC
TRBJ2-3 | TRBV7-6 | few | TRBD2 | CASSRGTSGPHRYGTDTQYF | TGTGCCAGCAGCCGAGGGACTAGCGGCCCCCACAGATACGGCACAGATACGCAGTATTTT
TRBJ2-2 | TRBV29-1 | - | - | CSVSTGPGELFF | TGCAGCGTTAGCACCGGGCCCGGGGAGCTGTTTTTT
TRBJ2-7 | TRBV20-1 | - | - | CSARDGRVGEQYF | TGCAGTGCTAGAGACGGCAGGGTGGGAGAGCAGTACTTC
TRBJ2-1 | TRBV24-1 | - | TRBD1 | CATSDTGTEIYNEQFF | TGTGCCACCAGTGACACCGGGACAGAGATTTACAATGAGCAGTTCTTC
TRBJ2-3 | TRBV20-1 | few | TRBD2 | CSAARLAGPADTQYF | TGCAGTGCTGCCAGACTAGCGGGGCCCGCGGATACGCAGTATTTT
TRBJ2-4 | TRBV9 | - | - | CASSVDLGAKNIQYF | TGTGCCAGCAGCGTAGACCTGGGAGCCAAAAACATTCAGTACTTC
TRBJ2-7 | TRBV20-1 | - | TRBD2 | CSARLDPRLAGDYEQYF | TGCAGTGCTAGACTGGACCCGAGACTAGCGGGAGACTACGAGCAGTACTTC
TRBJ2-3 | TRBV13 | - | - | CASSPIVTDTQYF | TGTGCCAGCAGCCCCATCGTAACAGATACGCAGTATTTT
TRBJ2-3 | TRBV29-1 | few | - | CSVDGTGGTDTQYF | TGCAGCGTGGACGGGACTGGCGGCACAGATACGCAGTATTTT
TRBJ2-1 | TRBV12-3/TRBV12-4 | few | TRBD2 | CASSLLAGREQFF | TGTGCCAGCAGTCTCCTAGCGGGACGGGAGCAGTTCTTC
TRBJ2-3 | TRBV15 | - | TRBD2 | CATSRDISGVSTDTQYF | TGTGCCACCAGCAGAGATATAAGCGGGGTTAGCACAGATACGCAGTATTTT
TRBJ2-1 | TRBV5-8 | few | - | CARRGISGDNEQFF | TGTGCCAGACGCGGCATCTCAGGGGACAATGAGCAGTTCTTC
TRBJ2-7 | TRBV12-3/TRBV12-4 | - | - | CASSSLRTPGAREQYF | TGTGCCAGCAGCTCCCTAAGGACCCCGGGAGCACGCGAGCAGTACTTC
TRBJ2-5 | TRBV5-6 | - | TRBD1 | CASSITGEETQYF | TGTGCCAGCAGCATTACAGGGGAAGAGACCCAGTACTTC
TRBJ2-7 | TRBV20-1 | - | TRBD1 | CSARDWDRGRGYEQYF | TGCAGTGCTAGAGATTGGGACAGGGGGCGAGGGTACGAGCAGTACTTC
TRBJ2-3 | TRBV7-8 | - | TRBD2 | CASSLAMGLAGGQADTQYF | TGTGCCAGCAGCTTAGCCATGGGACTAGCGGGAGGACAGGCAGATACGCAGTATTTT
TRBJ2-7 | TRBV7-2 | - | TRBD2 | CASSLGGTSVYEQYF | TGTGCCAGCAGCTTAGGAGGGACTAGCGTGTACGAGCAGTACTTC
TRBJ1-2 | TRBV2 | - | TRBD1 | CASSRDRGDRYGYTF | TGTGCCAGCAGTCGAGACAGGGGCGATCGCTATGGCTACACCTTC
TRBJ1-1 | TRBV20-1 | - | - | CSAREGGAGTEAFF | TGCAGTGCTAGAGAGGGGGGGGCTGGCACTGAAGCTTTCTTT
TRBJ2-5 | TRBV28 | - | TRBD2 | CASSLQLAGVHETQYF | TGTGCCAGCAGCCTCCAACTAGCGGGAGTTCATGAGACCCAGTACTTC
TRBJ2-1 | TRBV29-1 | few | - | CSALGGLFEQFF | TGCAGCGCCCTTGGTGGACTATTCGAGCAGTTCTTC
TRBJ2-1 | TRBV3-1 | - | - | CASSQDQVANEQFF | TGTGCCAGCAGCCAAGATCAAGTCGCGAATGAGCAGTTCTTC
TRBJ2-1 | TRBV14 | - | - | CASSPSLAYNEQFF | TGTGCCAGCAGCCCCTCCCTAGCCTACAATGAGCAGTTCTTC
TRBJ2-1 | TRBV29-1 | few | - | CSARGAGEQFF | TGCAGCGCGAGAGGGGCGGGCGAGCAGTTCTTC
TRBJ2-7 | TRBV27 | once | TRBD2 | CASSTSREGRAYEQYF | TGTGCCAGCAGTACCTCCCGGGAGGGCCGTGCCTACGAGCAGTACTTC
TRBJ2-2 | TRBV3-1 | - | TRBD1 | CASSQFMVRGQDTGELFF | TGTGCCAGCAGCCAATTTATGGTCAGGGGGCAAGACACCGGGGAGCTGTTTTTT
TRBJ2-7 | TRBV7-2 | - | TRBD2 | CASSNSGRSYEQYF | TGTGCCAGCAGCAATAGCGGGAGATCCTACGAGCAGTACTTC
TRBJ2-1 | TRBV7-3 | - | - | CASSSEYEQFF | TGTGCCAGCAGCTCAGAATATGAGCAGTTCTTC
TRBJ1-2 | TRBV7-2 | few | - | CATSLGAGRPNYGYTF | TGTGCCACCAGTTTGGGAGCGGGGCGGCCTAACTATGGCTACACCTTC
TRBJ1-5 | TRBV7-9 | - | TRBD1 | CASSLGQGVGNQPQHF | TGTGCCAGCAGCTTAGGGCAGGGGGTGGGCAATCAGCCCCAGCATTTT
TRBJ2-5 | TRBV4-2 | - | TRBD2 | CASSQIGLAGGETQYF | TGTGCCAGCAGCCAAATTGGCTTAGCGGGAGGAGAGACCCAGTACTTC
TRBJ1-4 | TRBV6-5 | few | - | CASSKGRGEKLFF | TGTGCCAGCAGTAAAGGACGGGGGGAAAAACTGTTTTTT
TRBJ2-1 | TRBV7-3 | few | TRBD2 | CASSRNAGGSYNEQFF | TGTGCCAGCAGCCGGAACGCGGGGGGGTCCTACAATGAGCAGTTCTTC
TRBJ2-7 | TRBV27 | few | - | CASSLGPFSYEQYF | TGTGCCAGCAGTTTGGGCCCGTTCTCCTACGAGCAGTACTTC
TRBJ2-3 | TRBV24-1 | many | - | CATGQSTDTQYF | TGTGCCACTGGACAGAGCACAGATACGCAGTATTTT
TRBJ2-7 | TRBV20-1 | few | - | CSSYGGRGYEQYF | TGCAGTTCTTATGGAGGTCGGGGCTACGAGCAGTACTTC
TRBJ2-7 | TRBV20-1 | - | - | CSARDHQGTYEQYF | TGCAGTGCTAGAGATCACCAGGGGACCTACGAGCAGTACTTC
TRBJ1-6 | TRBV27 | - | - | CASSLQGTNSNSPLHF | TGTGCCAGCAGTTTACAGGGGACGAACTCCAATTCACCCCTCCACTTT